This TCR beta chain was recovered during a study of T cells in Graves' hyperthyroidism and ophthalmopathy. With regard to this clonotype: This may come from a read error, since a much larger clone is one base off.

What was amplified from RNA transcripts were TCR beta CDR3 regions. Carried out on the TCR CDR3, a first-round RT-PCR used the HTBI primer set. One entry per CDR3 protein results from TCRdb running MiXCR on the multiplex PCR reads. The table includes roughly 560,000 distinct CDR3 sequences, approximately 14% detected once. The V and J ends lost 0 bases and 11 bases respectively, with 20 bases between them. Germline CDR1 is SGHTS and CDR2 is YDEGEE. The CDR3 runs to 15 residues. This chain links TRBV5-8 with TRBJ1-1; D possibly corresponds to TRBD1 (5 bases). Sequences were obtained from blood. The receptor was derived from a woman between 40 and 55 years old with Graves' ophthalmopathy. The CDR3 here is CASSLAGTGLSQAFF. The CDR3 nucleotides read TGTGCCAGCAGCTTGGCCGGGACGGGGCTGTCACAGGCTTTCTTT.